This paragraph reports one TCR beta chain. Its antigen is not identified. The sample comes from a study of OX40 agonist ivuxolimab in advanced cancers. Study background: Patients received the agonistic anti-OX40 (CD134) antibody ivuxolimab. Study results and limitations: Clonal expansion was among the lowest in partial responders at 0.1-3.0 mg/kg, especially CD8+.

Blood sampling took place at baseline, cycle 4 day 1, and cycle 7 day 1. Produced via immunoSEQ multiplex PCR; TCRdb's table is partial and in-frame only. This sample has 59,000 or so clones, with 75% to 90% found just once. The CDR3 has 11 residues. Germline CDR1 and CDR2: SGHTA and FQGNSA. Trimming stripped 3 bases from V and 4 bases from J, with 2 bases between. The J gene is TRBJ2-3, the V gene TRBV7-2, with unresolved D. The specimen was CD4+ or CD8+ T cells sorted from blood, collected in a trial of the OX40 agonist ivuxolimab. The TCR was taken from an adult with an advanced solid tumor such as melanoma, head and neck, liver or kidney cancer. DNA of the CDR3: TGTGCCAGCAGCTTCTCAGATACGCAGTATTTT. It encodes CASSFSDTQYF.